The subject of this entry is one T cell receptor beta chain. The data derive from a study of T-cell memory formation after mild COVID-19. About the study: Largely donor-specific TCR clusters were found.

TCR alpha and TCR beta cDNA libraries with sample barcodes and UMIs came from 5'RACE using constant-segment primers. One entry per CDR3 protein results from TCRdb running MiXCR on the 5' RACE reads. Among approximately 270,000 distinct CDR3 sequences listed, 15% to 20% were seen once. The V and J ends lost 3 bases and 2 bases respectively, with 11 bases between them. Germline CDR1 and CDR2: SGHAT and FQDESV (reference sequence). CDR3 length: 15 residues. Material for sequencing was PBMCs or a T cell subset sorted from them (not recorded which). The clonotype originates from a man aged 18 to 29 who had mild COVID-19 (a few samples of this study predate the infection). Cell type and time point are not known. The chain joins TRBV11-1 to TRBJ1-3, with D unresolved. Here the CDR3 DNA reads TGTGCCAGCAGCTTGCAGTATCGAGCTGGAAACACCATATATTTT. Its translation: CASSLQYRAGNTIYF.